One T cell receptor (beta chain) is described in this entry. Its specificity is not known. These data originate in a study of cytomegalovirus exposure and HLA in healthy donors. Whole-study findings and limits: Owing to their indistinguishability, certain V segments, notably TRBV6-2 and TRBV6-3, were excluded.

The PCR ran on 60 Vbeta and 13 Jbeta primers. Sequencing was performed with immunoSEQ multiplex PCR; in TCRdb, only in-frame clones are kept and a portion is missing. The sample has 150,000 to 200,000 clones, roughly 80% seen once. V lost 5 bases, J lost 5 bases, and 8 bases stayed unmatched. The V gene's germline CDR1 is SGHAT and CDR2 FQNNGV. The CDR3 loop spans 16 amino acids. The gene calls are TRBV11-2 and TRBJ2-5, with 13 bases fitting TRBD2. The sequence derives from a man younger than 45 in good health and CMV-seropositive. Sequencing was performed on PBMCs. CDR3 nucleotide sequence: TGTGCCAGCAGCCATGGGACTAGCGGGGTCCGGGAGACCCAGTACTTC. It encodes CASSHGTSGVRETQYF.